The 5 T cell receptor beta chains in this list originate from one sample, sequenced in a study of blood T cell repertoires in COVID-19. This table comes from immunoSEQ multiplex PCR, and its TCRdb copy is limited to in-frame clones, with some not included. The sample holds hundreds of thousands of clones; 90% are singletons and the top ten take 4% to 5.5%. Specimen: PBMCs or T cells enriched from blood (not recorded which). Receptor source: a woman aged 18-29 years with acute COVID-19.

This sequence joins TRBV7-9 and TRBJ2-7; 13 positions agree with TRBD2. The junction had 6 bases not matched to a gene; V was cut back by 2 bases and J by 5 bases. Germline CDR1 reads SEHNR; CDR2 reads FQNEAQ (reference sequence). CDR3 length: 16 residues. The CDR3: CASSLTGLAGEDEQYF. The DNA of the CDR3 is TGTGCCAGCAGCTTAACTGGACTAGCGGGAGAAGACGAGCAGTACTTC.

The chain couples TRBV6-4 to TRBJ1-1; D unresolved. The CDR3 sequence is 17 residues long. Deletions cut 4 bases from V and 0 bases from J, with 18 bases between. Germline CDR1 MRHNA, CDR2 SNTAGT. CDR3 loop: CASSVEGGSGMNTEAFF. The CDR3, as DNA: TGTGCCAGCAGTGTGGAGGGAGGAAGCGGTATGAACACTGAAGCTTTCTTT.

The V gene is TRBV27, the J gene TRBJ1-1; D gene unclear. The CDR3 extends over 12 amino acids. V was pared by 6 bases and J by 5 bases, with 10 bases between. The germline V gene encodes CDR1 MNHEY and CDR2 SMNVEV (reference sequence). CDR3 sequence: CASSSSGTEAFF. CDR3 nucleotide sequence: TGTGCCAGCAGCTCAAGCGGGACTGAAGCTTTCTTT.

The chain carries TRBV7-9 and TRBJ2-7; 8 bases are a match to TRBD2. CDR3 length: 13 amino acids. Germline V lookup: CDR1 SEHNR, CDR2 FQNEAQ (reference sequence). The trim removed 5 bases at V and 5 bases at J, leaving 5 bases unmatched. CDR3 sequence: CASSPGRAHEQYF. In nucleotides, the CDR3 is TGTGCCAGCAGCCCCGGGAGGGCCCACGAGCAGTACTTC.

This clone has just one count. J is TRBJ1-4 and V is TRBV7-2; possibly TRBD1 for D (6 bases). Trimming cost V 3 bases and J 8 bases, with 13 bases left between them. Germline V gene lookup returns CDR1 SGHTA and CDR2 FQGNSA. The CDR3 extends over 14 amino acids. The CDR3 DNA sequence: TGTGCCAGCAGCTTGGGGGCAGGGTACGAAAAACTGTTTTTT. Encoded protein: CASSLGAGYEKLFF.